This TCR beta chain was identified during a study of T cell responses to AZD1222 COVID-19 vaccine. The repertoire was sequenced with immunoSEQ multiplex PCR; TCRdb's copy has only in-frame clones and lacks some. The table has some 130,000 clones, over 90% seen once. Germline values: CDR1 SGHDT, CDR2 YYEEEE. The CDR3 sequence is 17 residues long. V was trimmed by 0 bases and J by 6 bases, leaving 19 bases between them. V usage is TRBV5-6 and J usage is TRBJ2-4, with D possibly being TRBD2 (7 bases). Sequences were derived from peripheral blood, sampled on day 0 of AZD1222 vaccination. The sequence came from an adult in good health. The CDR3 region has the DNA TGTGCCAGCAGCTTGGTAGGCGGGGGCGCCTCCTTAAACATTCAGTACTTC. Protein: CASSLVGGGASLNIQYF.